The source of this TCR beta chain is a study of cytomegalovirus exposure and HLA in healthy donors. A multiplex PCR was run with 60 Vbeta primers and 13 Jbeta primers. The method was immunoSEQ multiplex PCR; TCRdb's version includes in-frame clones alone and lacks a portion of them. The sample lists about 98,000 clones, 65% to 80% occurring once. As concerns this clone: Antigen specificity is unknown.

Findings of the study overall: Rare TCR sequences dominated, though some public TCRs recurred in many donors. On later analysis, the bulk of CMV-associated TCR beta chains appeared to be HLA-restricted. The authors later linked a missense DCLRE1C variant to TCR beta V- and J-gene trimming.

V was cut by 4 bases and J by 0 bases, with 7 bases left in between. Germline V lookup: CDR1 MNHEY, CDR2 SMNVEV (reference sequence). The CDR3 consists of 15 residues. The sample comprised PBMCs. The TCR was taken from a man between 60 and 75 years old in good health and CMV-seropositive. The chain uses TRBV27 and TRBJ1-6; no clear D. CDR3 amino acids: CASSYSLSYNSPLHF. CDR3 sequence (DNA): TGTGCCAGCAGTTACAGCCTCTCCTATAATTCACCCCTCCACTTT.